These 28 T cell receptor beta chains share one sample of origin, sequenced in a study of blood T cell repertoires in COVID-19. The repertoire was sequenced with immunoSEQ multiplex PCR; TCRdb's copy has only in-frame clones and lacks some. The sample holds about 260,000 clones, about 87% seen once. The source material was PBMCs or T cells enriched from blood (not recorded which). The receptors stem from a man aged 45-65 years who had been exposed to COVID-19.

This chain joins TRBV29-1 and TRBJ1-3, with TRBD1 matching 10 bases. Looked up from germline, CDR1 is SQVTM and CDR2 is ANQGSEA. The length of the CDR3 is 14 residues. The V and J ends lost 4 bases and 8 bases, in that order; junction bases with no gene match: 8. CDR3 residues: CSVGGTGAMDTIYF. The DNA of the CDR3 is TGCAGCGTTGGGGGGACAGGGGCGATGGACACCATATATTTT. The full variable domain, rest sourced from reference TRBV29-1 and TRBJ1-3, is SAVISQKPSRDICQRGTSLTIQCQVDSQVTMMFWYRQQPGQSLTLIATANQGSEATYESGFVIDKFPISRPNLTFSTLTVSNMSPEDSSIYLCSVGGTGAMDTIYFGEGSWLTVV.

The chain employs TRBV28 and TRBJ1-5; D unresolved. V lost 9 bases and J 6 bases, leaving 12 bases between the germline ends. Germline assignment: CDR1 MDHEN and CDR2 SYDVKM. CDR3 length equals 12 residues. CDR3 coding DNA: TGTGCCAGTGCCCTCCGGGGTCAGCCCCAGCATTTT. Its protein product is CASALRGQPQHF.

The chain employs TRBV5-1 and TRBJ1-3; D uncertain. V was shortened by 5 bases and J by 0 bases, with 6 bases between the two germline ends. The germline V gene encodes CDR1 SGHRS and CDR2 YFSETQ. The CDR3 has 13 residues. The CDR3 DNA follows: TGCGCCAGCAGAACCAGCTCTGGAAACACCATATATTTT. This encodes CASRTSSGNTIYF.

This clone was picked up a small number of times. This chain links TRBV7-3 with TRBJ1-5; D gene uncertain. Germline V gives CDR1 SGHTA, CDR2 FQGTGA. V was clipped by 6 bases and J by 4 bases, with 10 bases between them. CDR3 length: 13 residues. The CDR3 here is CASSRTGNQPQHF. The CDR3 nucleotides are TGTGCCAGCAGTCGGACTGGAAATCAGCCCCAGCATTTT.

This chain uses TRBV7-9 with TRBJ2-7; D not certain. CDR3 length equals 14 residues. CDR1 is SEHNR, CDR2 FQNEAQ, per germline (reference sequence). Trimming cost V 4 bases and J 3 bases, with 13 bases left between them. CDR3 amino acids: CASSSQADGYEQYV. CDR3 DNA: TGTGCCAGCAGCTCCCAGGCTGACGGCTACGAGCAGTACGTC.

The chain combines TRBV24-1 with TRBJ2-1; TRBD1 aligns across 9 bases. Trimming removed 4 bases from V and 7 bases from J; junction bases left unmatched: 7. Germline assignment: CDR1 KGHDR and CDR2 SFDVKD. The CDR3 consists of 15 residues. The CDR3 coding sequence is TGTGCCACCAGTGACTTCGGGACAGGGAAAAATGAGCAGTTCTTC. Protein: CATSDFGTGKNEQFF.

This sequence joins TRBV6-5 and TRBJ1-2; D gene ambiguous. CDR1 and CDR2 (germline): MNHEY, SVGAGI. Trimming stripped 2 bases from V and 3 bases from J, with 7 bases between. CDR3 length equals 13 residues. The CDR3 region is CASSYREDYGYTF. Written as DNA, the CDR3 is TGTGCCAGCAGTTACAGGGAGGACTATGGCTACACCTTC.

The J gene is TRBJ1-2, the V gene TRBV19, with 10 bases aligning to TRBD1. Unmatched junction bases numbered 1, after V lost 1 base and J lost 2 bases. This CDR3 comprises 15 residues. The germline CDR1 and CDR2 sequences are LNHDA and SQIVND (reference sequence). CDR3 bases: TGTGCCAGTAGTATAGGGGGACAGGGGAACTATGGCTACACCTTC. It yields the protein CASSIGGQGNYGYTF.

The V and J genes are TRBV13 and TRBJ1-2; 8 bases are shared with TRBD1. Trimming at V came to 4 bases and at J to 4 bases, leaving 2 bases not matched to a gene. There are 13 residues in the CDR3. Germline values: CDR1 PRHDT, CDR2 FYEKMQ (reference sequence). The CDR3 loop reads CASSSTGGYGYTF. The CDR3 DNA reads TGTGCCAGCAGCTCTACAGGGGGCTATGGCTACACCTTC.

There are a few counts of this clone. V is TRBV23-1 and J is TRBJ2-7, with 9 bases that match TRBD2. TRBV23-1 is recorded as an ORF, its role being uncertain. Unmatched junction bases numbered 9, after V lost 3 bases and J lost 0 bases. The CDR3 runs 17 residues. DNA for the CDR3: TGCGCCAGCAGTCACTTTGGGACTAGCAGGGACTCCTACGAGCAGTACGTC. Residues: CASSHFGTSRDSYEQYV.

The chain combines TRBV7-6 with TRBJ1-3; no reliable D call. CDR1 and CDR2 from the germline V gene are SGHVS and FNYEAQ. The CDR3 is 16 amino acids. V was shortened by 3 bases and J by 4 bases, with 16 bases between the two germline ends. The CDR3 nucleotides are TGTGCCAGCAGCTTCACGACTGCTACTAGCGGAAACACCATATATTTT. Translating it yields CASSFTTATSGNTIYF.

The chain uses TRBV28 and TRBJ1-2; perhaps TRBD1 as D (5 bases). The CDR3 sequence is 14 residues long. Germline V gene data show CDR1 as MDHEN and CDR2 as SYDVKM. The V gene lost 5 bases and the J gene lost 5 bases, with 15 bases spanning the gap. The CDR3, as DNA: TGTGCCAGCAGTCCCTATCAAGGGGCATATGGCTACACCTTC. It codes for CASSPYQGAYGYTF.

The V gene is TRBV2, the J gene TRBJ1-1, with 7 bases that match TRBD1. After removal of 4 bases from V and 1 base from J, the junction contained 6 bases not matched to a gene. Germline V gene data show CDR1 as SNHLY and CDR2 as FYNNEI. The CDR3 covers 15 residues. The CDR3 DNA is TGTGCCAGCAGTGTTTTCGGGACAGCGAACACTGAAGCTTTCTTT. The encoded protein is CASSVFGTANTEAFF. The whole variable domain, remainder taken from reference TRBV2 and TRBJ1-1, is EPEVTQTPSHQVTQMGQEVILRCVPISNHLYFYWYRQILGQKVEFLVSFYNNEISEKSEIFDDQFSVERPDGSNFTLKIRSTKLEDSAMYFCASSVFGTANTEAFFGQGTRLTVV.

The chain employs TRBV27 and TRBJ2-3, with 12 nucleotides matching TRBD2. This CDR3 is 16 amino acids long. CDR1 is MNHEY, CDR2 SMNVEV, per germline (reference sequence). J lost 5 bases, V lost 3 bases, and 6 bases had no gene match. The DNA of the CDR3 is TGTGCCAGCAGTTTTCTAGCGGGAGGGCCGGGAGATACGCAGTATTTT. It translates to CASSFLAGGPGDTQYF.

The CDR3 coding sequence is TGTGCCAGCTCAAGCAGGGTTGCGGACGAGCAGTACTTC. Translated: CASSSRVADEQYF. The chain couples TRBV18 to TRBJ2-7, with a weak D call TRBD1 (5 bases). Trimming pared 5 bases from V and 5 bases from J, leaving 13 bases between. The CDR3 loop spans 13 amino acids. Germline V CDR1 and CDR2: KGHSH, LQKENI.

This clone was picked up one time. The chain joins TRBV2 to TRBJ1-1, with D tentatively TRBD1 (5 bases). CDR1 and CDR2 from the germline V gene are SNHLY and FYNNEI. The V and J ends lost 9 bases and 6 bases respectively, with 14 bases between them. CDR3 length equals 12 residues. The CDR3 DNA sequence: TGTGCCAGTGGACAAACGGGCGCTGAAGCTTTCTTT. Translation: CASGQTGAEAFF. The whole variable domain, remainder taken from reference TRBV2 and TRBJ1-1, is EPEVTQTPSHQVTQMGQEVILRCVPISNHLYFYWYRQILGQKVEFLVSFYNNEISEKSEIFDDQFSVERPDGSNFTLKIRSTKLEDSAMYFCASGQTGAEAFFGQGTRLTVV.

V usage is TRBV18 and J usage is TRBJ2-1; D may be TRBD2 (6 bases). Trimming left V 6 bases short and J 5 bases short, with 20 bases between. The CDR3 totals 16 residues. Germline loops: CDR1 KGHSH, CDR2 LQKENI. For the CDR3, the DNA is TGTGCCAGCTCTCACGACGGGAGTGCTATGAACAATGAGCAGTTCTTC. Protein: CASSHDGSAMNNEQFF.

V gene TRBV3-1 (or the pseudogene TRBV3-2) combines with J gene TRBJ1-1; TRBD1 aligns across 8 bases. J lost 4 bases, V lost 7 bases, and 5 bases had no gene match. The CDR3 has 13 amino acids. The germline gives CDR1 LGHDT, CDR2 YNNKEL (reference sequence). CDR3 sequence (DNA): TGTGCCAGCACCCCGGACAGGGCCACTGAAGCTTTCTTT. Its translation is CASTPDRATEAFF.

This sequence joins TRBV12-3 or TRBV12-4 and TRBJ1-5; D is possibly TRBD1 (6 bases). This CDR3 contains 13 residues. V gave up 5 bases and J gave up 4 bases, with 9 bases separating them. Here the CDR3 reads CASSRDINQPQHF. The CDR3 coding sequence is TGTGCCAGCAGTCGGGACATTAATCAGCCCCAGCATTTT.

The rearrangement uses TRBV5-1 and TRBJ2-2, with TRBD1 as a possible D gene (6 bases). V was clipped by 6 bases and J by 3 bases, with 21 bases between them. Germline V gene sequence: CDR1 SGHRS, CDR2 YFSETQ. CDR3 length: 17 residues. The CDR3 protein is CASMKNPGAADTGELFF. The CDR3 DNA follows: TGCGCCAGCATGAAGAACCCAGGGGCAGCCGACACCGGGGAGCTGTTTTTT.

The chain links TRBV5-1 to TRBJ1-5; unclear D gene. Germline V gene lookup returns CDR1 SGHRS and CDR2 YFSETQ. The V gene lost 2 bases and the J gene lost 7 bases, with 10 bases spanning the gap. This CDR3 has 13 amino acids. DNA of the CDR3: TGCGCCAGCAGCTTTAGTCTGGGCCAGCCCCAGCATTTT. Its protein product is CASSFSLGQPQHF.

This chain connects TRBV18 to TRBJ1-4; 7 nucleotides align to TRBD1. This CDR3 comprises 15 residues. Germline V gene sequence: CDR1 KGHSH, CDR2 LQKENI. V dropped 4 bases and J dropped 10; count of bases not matched to a gene: 12. This CDR3 reads CASSLTTGSIGKLFF. CDR3 DNA: TGTGCCAGCTCACTTACGACAGGGAGCATCGGAAAACTGTTTTTT.

As DNA, the CDR3 is TGTGCCAGCAGTACAGGGGCAGATACGCAGTATTTT. Protein product: CASSTGADTQYF. The chain joins TRBV27 to TRBJ2-3; 7 bases are a match to TRBD1. The CDR3 extends over 12 amino acids. After removal of 5 bases from V and 4 bases from J, the junction contained 0 bases not matched to a gene. CDR1 is MNHEY, CDR2 SMNVEV, per germline (reference sequence).

This chain connects TRBV7-8 to TRBJ1-5, with 8 nucleotides matching TRBD1. Germline loops: CDR1 SGHVS, CDR2 FQNEAQ. This CDR3 spans 14 amino acids. Trimming took 5 bases from V and 5 from J; bases not matched to a gene: 5. The CDR3 here is CASSTQGVHQPQHF. DNA of the CDR3: TGTGCCAGCAGCACACAGGGGGTCCATCAGCCCCAGCATTTT. Supplemented by reference TRBV7-8 and TRBJ1-5, the full variable domain reads GAGVSQSPRYKVAKRGQDVALRCDPISGHVSLFWYQQALGQGPEFLTYFQNEAQLDKSGLPSDRFFAERPEGSVSTLKIQRTQQEDSAVYLCASSTQGVHQPQHFGDGTRLSIL.

This rearrangement joins TRBV5-1 to TRBJ2-5, with D unclear. V shed 4 bases and J shed 4 bases, with 14 bases lying between them. CDR1 and CDR2 from the germline V gene are SGHRS and YFSETQ. CDR3 length equals 14 residues. In DNA, the CDR3 is TGCGCCAGCAGCCCCTCTGCTCTCGGAGAGACCCAGTACTTC. Its translation is CASSPSALGETQYF. The whole variable domain, remainder taken from reference TRBV5-1 and TRBJ2-5, is KAGVTQTPRYLIKTRGQQVTLSCSPISGHRSVSWYQQTPGQGLQFLFEYFSETQRNKGNFPGRFSGRQFSNSRSEMNVSTLELGDSALYLCASSPSALGETQYFGPGTRLLVL.

The chain is built from TRBV5-4 and TRBJ2-7; D gene ambiguous. The CDR3 sequence is 14 residues long. CDR1 and CDR2 from the germline V gene are SGHNT and YYREEE (reference sequence). With 4 bases removed from V and 2 bases from J, the gap between germline ends came to 13 bases. The CDR3 nucleotides read TGTGCCAGCAGCGCCGACAATTTGCCCTACGAGCAGTACGTC. It specifies CASSADNLPYEQYV.

The chain has TRBV29-1 and TRBJ2-3; 8 bases line up with TRBD1. The germline V gene has CDR1 SQVTM and CDR2 ANQGSEA. The length of the CDR3 is 14 residues. The J segment lost 3 bases and the V segment lost 7 bases, leaving 9 bases of the junction unmatched. CDR3 bases: TGCAGCGCCCCAGGACAGGGAGTAACAGATACGCAGTATTTT. Its translation is CSAPGQGVTDTQYF.

The V call is TRBV4-2, the J call TRBJ2-3; D uncertain. There are 15 residues in the CDR3. V was pared by 1 base and J by 3 bases, with 11 bases between. Germline V CDR1 and CDR2: LGHNA, YNFKEQ. Here the CDR3 DNA reads TGTGCCAGCAGCCAAGCTCTAGGAAGTACAGATACGCAGTATTTT. Translated, it gives CASSQALGSTDTQYF.